This entry describes one T cell receptor (beta chain). Its target is unknown. CDR1 is MNHNY and CDR2 is SVGAGI in the germline V gene (reference sequence). CDR3 length equals 15 residues. Trimming took off 7 bases at V and 8 bases at J, with 22 bases between the two ends. Use of 60 Vbeta and 13 Jbeta primers characterized the PCR. TCRdb keeps only in-frame clones here, not all; method: immunoSEQ multiplex PCR. The sample includes under 200,000 clones, approximately 84% of them seen just once. The data were taken from a study of cytomegalovirus exposure and HLA in healthy donors. Across the study: Across a few hundred genotyped donors, just over 80% landed in the Caucasian-associated ancestry cluster. Points from the study as a whole: Reportedly, HLA-A and HLA-B alleles of most subjects were accurately predicted from TCR beta.

The TCR originated in a man aged 25-45 years in good health and CMV-seropositive. Input material: PBMCs. This chain uses TRBV6-6 with TRBJ2-3; a weak D match, TRBD2 (5 bases). In DNA, the CDR3 is TGTGCCAGCACTCCGACGGGGTATGAGTCGGGTACGCAGTATTTT. Its protein product is CASTPTGYESGTQYF.